This T cell receptor beta chain was sequenced for a study of T-cell reconstitution after alpha-beta-depleted transplantation in children. Preparing the TCRbeta library involved the use of unique molecular identifiers. From the PCR reads, TCRdb called clonotypes with MiXCR, one entry per CDR3 protein. The data show hundreds of thousands of distinct CDR3 sequences, around 14% seen once. As to this clonotype: Its cognate antigen is unknown.

This CDR3 comprises 14 residues. The germline V gene encodes CDR1 DFQATT and CDR2 SNEGSKA (reference sequence). J was trimmed by 1 base and V by 6 bases; bases with no gene match: 8. Overall study results and limits: Some patients' high day-60 TCRbeta diversity was traced to surviving recipient T cells and thymic progenitors. At around two months after transplant, the alpha-beta T cells were reportedly derived from several hundred expanded clones that came from non-depleted graft cells.

The receptor was isolated from a girl aged 2 to 9 with congenital amegakaryocytic thrombocytopenia, due to receive a stem cell transplant. Sequences were derived from PBMCs, sampled before TCRalphabeta/CD19-depleted stem cell transplant. The J gene is TRBJ2-5, the V gene TRBV20-1, with TRBD1 identical over 7 bases. The CDR3 loop reads CSAKGQPLQETQYF. The CDR3 coding sequence is TGCAGTGCAAAGGGACAGCCCCTCCAAGAGACCCAGTACTTC.